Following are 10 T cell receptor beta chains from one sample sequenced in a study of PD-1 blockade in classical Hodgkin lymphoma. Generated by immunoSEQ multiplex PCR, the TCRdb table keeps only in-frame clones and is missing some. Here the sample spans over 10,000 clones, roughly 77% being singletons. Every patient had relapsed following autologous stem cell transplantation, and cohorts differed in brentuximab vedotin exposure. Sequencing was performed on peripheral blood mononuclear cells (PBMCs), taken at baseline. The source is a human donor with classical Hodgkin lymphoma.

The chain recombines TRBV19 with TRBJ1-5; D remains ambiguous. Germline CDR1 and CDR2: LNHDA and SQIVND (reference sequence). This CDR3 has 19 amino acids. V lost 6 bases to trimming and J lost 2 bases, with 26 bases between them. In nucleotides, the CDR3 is TGTGCCAGTAGCGCCCCACGGCGGCGGGGAAAACGTGGCAATCAGCCCCAGCATTTT. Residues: CASSAPRRRGKRGNQPQHF.

The CDR3 spells CASSVGSTDTQYF. CDR3 coding DNA: TGTGCCAGTAGTGTGGGCAGCACAGATACGCAGTATTTT. The chain carries TRBV19 and TRBJ2-3; D is ambiguous. This CDR3 comprises 13 residues. Germline loops: CDR1 LNHDA, CDR2 SQIVND (reference sequence). V lost 5 bases, J lost 0 bases, and 6 bases lay in between.

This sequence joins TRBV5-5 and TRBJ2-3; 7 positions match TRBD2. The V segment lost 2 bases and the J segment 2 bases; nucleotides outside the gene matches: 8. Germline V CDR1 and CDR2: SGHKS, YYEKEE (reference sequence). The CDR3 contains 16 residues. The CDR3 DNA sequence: TGTGCCAGCAGCTTCAGGCGGGGGTTCTCCACAGATACGCAGTATTTT. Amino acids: CASSFRRGFSTDTQYF. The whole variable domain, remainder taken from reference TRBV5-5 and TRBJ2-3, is DAGVTQSPTHLIKTRGQQVTLRCSPISGHKSVSWYQQVLGQGPQFIFQYYEKEERGRGNFPDRFSARQFPNYSSELNVNALLLGDSALYLCASSFRRGFSTDTQYFGPGTRLTVL.

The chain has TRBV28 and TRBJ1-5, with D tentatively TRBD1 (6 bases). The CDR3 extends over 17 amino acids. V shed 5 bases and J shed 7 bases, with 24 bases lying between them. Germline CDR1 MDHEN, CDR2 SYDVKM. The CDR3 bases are TGTGCCAGCAGTCACAGCCTGGCGCAAAAGGGGGGCCAGCCCCAGCATTTT. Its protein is CASSHSLAQKGGQPQHF.

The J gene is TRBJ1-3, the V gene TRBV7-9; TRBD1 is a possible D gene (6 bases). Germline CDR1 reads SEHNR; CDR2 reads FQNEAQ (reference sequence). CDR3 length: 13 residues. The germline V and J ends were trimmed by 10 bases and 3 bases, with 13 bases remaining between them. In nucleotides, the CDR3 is TGTGCCATCCAGGGGAGTGGTGGAAACACCATATATTTT. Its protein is CAIQGSGGNTIYF.

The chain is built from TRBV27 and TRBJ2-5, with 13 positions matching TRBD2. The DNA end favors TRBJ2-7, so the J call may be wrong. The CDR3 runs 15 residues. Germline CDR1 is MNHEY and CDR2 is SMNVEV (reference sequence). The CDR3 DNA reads TGTGCCAGCGCCCGGACTAGCGGGAGTTCTTACGAGCAGTACTTC. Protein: CASARTSGSSYEQYF.

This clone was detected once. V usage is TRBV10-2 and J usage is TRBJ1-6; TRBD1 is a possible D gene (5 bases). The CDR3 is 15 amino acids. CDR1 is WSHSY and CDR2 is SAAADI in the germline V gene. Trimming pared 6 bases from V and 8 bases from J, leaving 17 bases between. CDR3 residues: CASRDQRGWYSPLHF. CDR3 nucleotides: TGCGCCAGCAGGGACCAGAGGGGTTGGTATTCACCCCTCCACTTT.

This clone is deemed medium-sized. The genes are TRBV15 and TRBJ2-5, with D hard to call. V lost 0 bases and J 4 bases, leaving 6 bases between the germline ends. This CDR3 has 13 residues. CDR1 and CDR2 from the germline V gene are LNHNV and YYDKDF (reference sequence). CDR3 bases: TGTGCCACCAGCAGAGAAAACCTAGAGACCCAGTACTTC. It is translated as CATSRENLETQYF.

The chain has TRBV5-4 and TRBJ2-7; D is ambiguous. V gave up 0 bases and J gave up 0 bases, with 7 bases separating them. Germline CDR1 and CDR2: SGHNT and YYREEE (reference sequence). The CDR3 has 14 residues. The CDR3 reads CASSLAPTSYEQYV. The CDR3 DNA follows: TGTGCCAGCAGCTTGGCCCCCACCTCCTACGAGCAGTACGTC.

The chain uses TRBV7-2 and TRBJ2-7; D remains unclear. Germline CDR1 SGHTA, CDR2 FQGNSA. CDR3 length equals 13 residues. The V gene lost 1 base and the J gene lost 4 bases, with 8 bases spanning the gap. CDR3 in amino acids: CASSLGFGYEQYF. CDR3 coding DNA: TGTGCCAGCAGCTTAGGGTTTGGGTACGAGCAGTACTTC.